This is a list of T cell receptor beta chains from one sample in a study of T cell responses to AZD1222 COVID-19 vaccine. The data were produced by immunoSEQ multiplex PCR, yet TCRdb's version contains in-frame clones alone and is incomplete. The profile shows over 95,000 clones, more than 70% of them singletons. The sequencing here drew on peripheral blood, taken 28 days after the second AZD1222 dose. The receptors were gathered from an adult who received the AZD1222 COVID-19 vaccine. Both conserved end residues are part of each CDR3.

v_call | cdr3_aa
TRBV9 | CASSQSGRAIYEQFF
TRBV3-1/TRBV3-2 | CASSQGSNTGELFF
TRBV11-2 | CASSLSSRSPLHF
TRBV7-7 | CASSRLGAGVVIAGELFF
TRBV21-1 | CASSTYWGQPFSSGANVLTF
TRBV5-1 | CASSRVTGPLYTDTQYF
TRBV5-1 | CASSPGSVSTDTQYF
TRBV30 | CAWSVSEAFF
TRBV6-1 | CASSEDRDRMAFF
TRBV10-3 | CAIMGTSGAYEQYF
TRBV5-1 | CASSSLPGTTKSEQYF
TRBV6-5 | CASTFQRNTEAFF
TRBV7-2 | CASSQGRGNEKLFF
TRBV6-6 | CASSYAEGEQYF
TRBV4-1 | CASSQEQGGWTEAFF
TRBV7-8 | CASSLAGTSSYNEQFF
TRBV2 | CASRTGRNSGNTIYF
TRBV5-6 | CASSLDRRNTGELFF
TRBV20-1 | CSAIEGKMNTEAFF
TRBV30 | CAWSRVRNSGNTIYF
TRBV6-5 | CASSYSQGSGELFF
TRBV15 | CATSTRDRIRQETQYF
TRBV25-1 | CASSDPGGPNEKLFF
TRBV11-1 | CASSSNKGTSPETQYF
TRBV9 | CASSVRDRGNNSPLHF
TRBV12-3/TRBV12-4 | CASSRTVDAFF
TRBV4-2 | CASSQVLSGDGSSGEQYF
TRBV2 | CASVDYGNTGELFF
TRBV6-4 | CASSGYRGVGEKLFF
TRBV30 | CAWSPRGTDSPLHF
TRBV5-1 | CASSLLGNTEAFF
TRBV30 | CAWSLGPYNSPLHF
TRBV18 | CASSPDLGGDTQYF
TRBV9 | CASSVDSREQFF
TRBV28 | CASGTTRGRGSNQPQHF
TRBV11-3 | CASSFTGVPDTQYF
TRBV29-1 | CSVGVSGANVLTF
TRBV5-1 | CATRNDPGQGQETQYF
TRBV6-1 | CASSELPPEGVEKLFF
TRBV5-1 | CASSFGGSGAQETQYF
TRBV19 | CASSRLPSTDTQYF
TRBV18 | CASSPGTVHSSGANVLTF
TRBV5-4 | CASSSSGWTEAFF
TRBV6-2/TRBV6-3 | CASSYSASGYTGELFF
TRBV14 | CASSQGREAATTQYF
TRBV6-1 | CASSEEGREQYF